The 7 T cell receptor beta chains below were found in one sample sequenced in a study of spatial heterogeneity in lung cancer. TCRdb reprocessed the 5' RACE reads with MiXCR, giving one entry per CDR3 protein. Of about 70,000 distinct CDR3 sequences in the sample, about 9.5% were seen once. Time point reported: blood at routine non-recurrence follow-up after resection. The sequencing here drew on PBMCs, taken at follow-up. These receptors all stem from a female donor with early-stage non-small cell lung cancer.

This clonotype was counted only a few times. This chain connects TRBV2 to TRBJ1-6, with D possibly matching TRBD1 (6 bases). The CDR3 contains 14 residues. With 10 bases removed from V and 6 bases from J, the gap between germline ends came to 16 bases. Germline V gene lookup returns CDR1 SNHLY and CDR2 FYNNEI. CDR3 bases: TGTGCCACCCTAAGGGGGGGCTCTAATTCACCCCTCCACTTT. Its translation: CATLRGGSNSPLHF.

This clonotype was seen ten or more times. The CDR3 here is CASTKGESYNSPLHF. CDR3 nucleotide sequence: TGTGCCAGCACCAAAGGGGAGTCCTATAATTCACCCCTCCACTTT. The gene calls are TRBV7-9 and TRBJ1-6; possible D gene TRBD1, 5 bases. The CDR3 extends over 15 amino acids. The germline V gene has CDR1 SEHNR and CDR2 FQNEAQ (reference sequence). V gave up 7 bases and J gave up 1 base, with 11 bases separating them.

This clonotype was recorded at least ten times. J is TRBJ2-2 and V is TRBV5-1, with TRBD1 matching over 9 bases. This CDR3 region has 15 residues. Germline V gene sequence: CDR1 SGHRS, CDR2 YFSETQ. The J segment lost 6 bases and the V segment lost 4 bases, leaving 7 bases of the junction unmatched. The CDR3 reads CASSPRTGEAGELFF. The CDR3 DNA reads as TGCGCCAGCAGCCCACGGACAGGGGAAGCCGGGGAGCTGTTTTTT.

This clonotype was counted at least ten times. The V and J genes are TRBV5-1 and TRBJ2-1, with 8 bases aligning to TRBD2. This CDR3 is built from 16 residues. The J segment lost 6 bases and the V segment lost 4 bases, leaving 12 bases of the junction unmatched. The V gene's germline CDR1 is SGHRS and CDR2 YFSETQ. In DNA, the CDR3 is TGCGCCAGCAGCACCCGGGGAGCGGGAGCGAGCAATGAGCAGTTCTTC. It yields the protein CASSTRGAGASNEQFF.

This clonotype was seen ten or more times. The genes are TRBV10-1 and TRBJ2-3, with 11 positions matching TRBD2. The CDR3 sequence is 15 residues long. Losses at the gene ends were 9 bases for V and 2 bases for J; bases not matched to a gene: 7. Germline V CDR1 and CDR2: WNHNN, SYGVQD (reference sequence). CDR3 in DNA: TGCGCCAGTCACCCTAGCGGGAGGCCCACAGATACGCAGTATTTT. Translated: CASHPSGRPTDTQYF.

The chain links TRBV20-1 to TRBJ2-7; 10 bases map to TRBD2. This CDR3 comprises 16 residues. The V gene end was trimmed by 2 bases and the J gene end by 3 bases; junction bases not matched to a gene: 10. CDR1 is DFQATT and CDR2 is SNEGSKA in the germline V gene (reference sequence). In DNA form, the CDR3 reads TGCAGTGCTAGACCTCTGGGACTAGCGCAGATCTACGAGCAGTACTTC. It translates to CSARPLGLAQIYEQYF.

This clonotype appeared many times. V usage is TRBV7-2 and J usage is TRBJ2-1; D is possibly TRBD2 (6 bases). CDR3 length equals 13 residues. CDR1 is SGHTA, CDR2 FQGNSA, per germline. Trimming left V 5 bases short and J 4 bases short, with 9 bases between. CDR3 nucleotide sequence: TGTGCCAGCAGCACGGGACTGTACAATGAGCAGTTCTTC. Its translation is CASSTGLYNEQFF.